Sequencing of this TCR beta chain was carried out in a study of CD8+ T cells in alopecia areata. The wider study: Treated patients were dosed with oral tofacitinib, taking 5 to 10 mg twice daily. Severity scoring for treated patients was based on the percentage of affected scalp area.

Indicated treatment: oral pan-JAK inhibitor, 5-10 mg twice daily. Extraction of RNA preceded its reverse transcription into cDNA, which served as the sequencing template. Repertoires were generated with immunoSEQ multiplex PCR, while TCRdb's copy carries only in-frame clones and drops some. The sample consists of 90,000 to 150,000 clones, about half of them appearing once. Study-level points and caveats: Scalp clonality dropped significantly under tofacitinib, as did expanded CD8+ top-100 clones. Higher clonality than in normal scalp was seen in lesional scalp, especially alopecia totalis/universalis.

This clone was seen a single time. Its antigen is not known. Sequenced here: CD4+ T cells sorted from blood, sampled at week 4, from a patient treated with tofacitinib. The receptor's source is a human donor with alopecia areata.

CDR3 sequence: CASSGPGQGNQPQHF. The CDR3 nucleotides are TGTGCCAGCAGCGGCCCGGGACAGGGTAATCAGCCCCAGCATTTT. V and J are TRBV2 and TRBJ1-5; 9 bases are shared with TRBD1. V lost 6 bases to trimming and J lost 4 bases; unmatched junction nucleotides: 7. CDR3 length equals 15 residues. CDR1 is SNHLY, CDR2 FYNNEI, per germline.